The clone carrying this T cell receptor beta chain has a count of ten or more. Its antigen is as yet unknown. Mismatch with germline at one junction end may stem from a read error. From around 520 ng of total RNA, TCR beta-specific cDNA was reverse-transcribed using a constant-region primer. Slightly modified ARM-PCR, run as three nested multiplex PCR rounds, produced the TCR beta libraries. The first two PCR rounds, around 11 cycles each, used TRBV1-TRBV30 forward primers and a C-beta reverse primer. TCRdb re-derived calls from the multiplex PCR reads in MiXCR, one entry per CDR3 protein. Among more than 75,000 distinct CDR3 sequences listed, around 70% were seen once. RNA and DNA were co-extracted from approximately 20-30 mg of unsorted bulk tissue. The source of the sample is a study of tumor-infiltrating lymphocytes in primary liver carcinoma. Findings and limits, study-wide: Lesser overlap characterized tumor-adjacent and tumor-blood pairs relative to tumor region pairs.

The CDR3 is made up of 14 amino acids. Germline CDR1 SGHRS, CDR2 YFSETQ. Input material: liver tumor tissue from sampling region 1. Subset described: tumor region T1, superior pole. The chain carries TRBV5-1 and TRBJ1-2; 11 bases match TRBD1. The TCR originated in a man aged 35 to 55 with primary liver carcinoma and hepatitis B virus infection. DNA of the CDR3: TGCGCCAGCAGCCCTTGGACAGGGGGCGATGGCTATACCTTC. Amino acids: CASSPWTGGDGYTF.